There are a few counts of the clone carrying this T cell receptor (beta chain). The data derive from a study of blood T cell repertoires in COVID-19. Turning to the study itself: The United States, Italy and Spain supplied acute and convalescent COVID-19 samples. PBMCs, B-cell-depleted T cells, or T cells were the source of the cDNA or gDNA that made up the material.

V was pared by 6 bases and J by 10 bases, with 15 bases between. The CDR3 is 13 amino acids. Participants were aged about 18 to 90 years, lived in about two dozen US areas, and enrolled virtually. Produced via immunoSEQ multiplex PCR; TCRdb's table is partial and in-frame only. The sample lists 130,000 or so clones, approximately 79% occurring once. The rearrangement links TRBV12-3 or TRBV12-4 to TRBJ1-4, with D maybe TRBD1 (5 bases). The TCR comes from a man in his forties with acute COVID-19. Material for sequencing was PBMCs or T cells enriched from blood (not recorded which). The CDR3: CASRAGTPTKLFF. The CDR3 DNA sequence: TGTGCCAGCAGGGCAGGGACTCCAACAAAACTGTTTTTT.